These T cell receptor beta chains were read from a single sample in a study of blood T cell repertoires in COVID-19. Sequencing used immunoSEQ multiplex PCR; TCRdb keeps in-frame clones, though not all of them. The sample has roughly 100,000 clones, about 90% seen once. Material for sequencing was peripheral blood. The source is a human donor in a cohort sampled during active COVID-19. The CDR3 runs from the conserved cysteine through the conserved F or W. A D gene is named only where the DNA matches it firmly. Clone size is given for some rows only: seen once, a few or many times, or a class if the clone is expanded.

j_call v_call d_call clone_size cdr3_nt cdr3_aa
TRBJ2-5 TRBV9 . once TGTGCCAGCAGCCCCACGAGACTGCCCGGAGGGACCCAGTACTTC CASSPTRLPGGTQYF
TRBJ1-4 TRBV9 . . TGTGCCAGCAGCGTAGGGGGCAGGGCCGGTGAAAAACTGTTTTTT CASSVGGRAGEKLFF
TRBJ2-1 TRBV5-4 . . TGTGCCAGCAGCGGGGCCGGGACTTCCTACAATGAGCAGTTCTTC CASSGAGTSYNEQFF
TRBJ1-5 TRBV7-9 . . TGTGCCAGCAGCTTACTGAGTGATCAGCCCCAGCATTTT CASSLLSDQPQHF
TRBJ1-5 TRBV29-1 TRBD1 . TGCAGCGTTTCTCAGGGGACAGGGGATCAGCCCCAGCATTTT CSVSQGTGDQPQHF
TRBJ2-2 TRBV7-2 . . TGTGCCAGCAGCGGGGGACTGATCACCGGGGAGCTGTTTTTT CASSGGLITGELFF
TRBJ2-1 TRBV28 TRBD1 . TGTGCCAGCAGGCCCGGGACAGAAGGATATGAGCAGTTCTTC CASRPGTEGYEQFF
TRBJ2-1 TRBV4-1 TRBD2 . TGCGCCAGCCGGCCAGCGGGGGGGCGAGTAAGCAATGAGCAGTTCTTC CASRPAGGRVSNEQFF
TRBJ1-2 TRBV11-2 TRBD1 . TGTGCCAGCAGCCCCCAGGGGGTCTATGGCTACACCTTC CASSPQGVYGYTF
TRBJ2-5 TRBV5-4 TRBD2 . TGTGCCAGCAGCTTAAGACTAGCGGGAATGTACCAAGAGACCCAGTACTTC CASSLRLAGMYQETQYF
TRBJ1-2 TRBV5-6 TRBD1 . TGTGCCAGCAGCTTGGTTACAGGGGGGCCCTATGGCTACACCTTC CASSLVTGGPYGYTF
TRBJ2-5 TRBV25-1 TRBD2 . TGTGCCAGCGATGGGACTAGCGGGGGGGCGTGGGAGACCCAGTACTTC CASDGTSGGAWETQYF
TRBJ2-1 TRBV11-2 TRBD2 . TGTGCCAGCAGCTTAGGCAAAACTAGCGGGGGTCTAGATGAGCAGTTCTTC CASSLGKTSGGLDEQFF
TRBJ1-5 TRBV5-6 TRBD1 few TGTGCCAGCAGCTCGGAGGGACAGGGTAATCAGCCCCAGCATTTT CASSSEGQGNQPQHF
TRBJ1-3 TRBV23-1 . . TGCGCCAGCAGTCTAACACCGACAGGCACGGCTGGAAACACCATATATTTT CASSLTPTGTAGNTIYF
TRBJ2-5 TRBV14 TRBD1 . TGTGCCAGCAGCCGGGGAGCCGGGACAGCCCAAGAGACCCAGTACTTC CASSRGAGTAQETQYF
TRBJ2-7 TRBV6-5 . . TGTGCCAGCTCTGTCGCCTCGGACATCTACGAGCAGTACTTC CASSVASDIYEQYF
TRBJ1-2 TRBV6-5 . . TGTGCCAGCAGATCAGGGGACTATGGCTACACCTTC CASRSGDYGYTF
TRBJ2-7 TRBV19 . . TGTGCCAGTAGTATAGATCCGTTCCGCTCCTACGAGCAGTACTTC CASSIDPFRSYEQYF
TRBJ2-1 TRBV24-1 TRBD1 . TGTGCCACCAGTGATTTGCCCGGGACAGGGAATATCAATGAGCAGTTCTTC CATSDLPGTGNINEQFF
TRBJ1-1 TRBV7-2 . . TGTGCCAGCAGCTTGGTGAGGGTGAGCACTGAAGCTTTCTTT CASSLVRVSTEAFF
TRBJ2-1 TRBV18 TRBD1 . TGTGCCAGCTCACCAAGGGGACAGGTTGAGAATGAGCAGTTCTTC CASSPRGQVENEQFF
TRBJ2-3 TRBV6-2/TRBV6-3 TRBD2 . TGTGCCAGCAGTGATAGCGGGGGGGCCATAGATACGCAGTATTTT CASSDSGGAIDTQYF